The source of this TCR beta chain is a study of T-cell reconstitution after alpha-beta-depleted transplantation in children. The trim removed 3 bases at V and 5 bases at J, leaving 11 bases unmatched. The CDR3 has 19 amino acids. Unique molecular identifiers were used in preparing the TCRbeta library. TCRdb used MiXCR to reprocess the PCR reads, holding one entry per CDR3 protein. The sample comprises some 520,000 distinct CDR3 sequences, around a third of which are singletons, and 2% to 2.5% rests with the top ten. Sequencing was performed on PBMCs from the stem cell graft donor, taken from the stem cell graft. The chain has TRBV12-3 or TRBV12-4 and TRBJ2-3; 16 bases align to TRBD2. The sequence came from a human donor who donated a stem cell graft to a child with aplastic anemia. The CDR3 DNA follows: TGTGCCAGCAGTTTGGTTTCCACGGGACTAGCGGGAGGGATAGATACGCAGTATTTT. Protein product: CASSLVSTGLAGGIDTQYF.